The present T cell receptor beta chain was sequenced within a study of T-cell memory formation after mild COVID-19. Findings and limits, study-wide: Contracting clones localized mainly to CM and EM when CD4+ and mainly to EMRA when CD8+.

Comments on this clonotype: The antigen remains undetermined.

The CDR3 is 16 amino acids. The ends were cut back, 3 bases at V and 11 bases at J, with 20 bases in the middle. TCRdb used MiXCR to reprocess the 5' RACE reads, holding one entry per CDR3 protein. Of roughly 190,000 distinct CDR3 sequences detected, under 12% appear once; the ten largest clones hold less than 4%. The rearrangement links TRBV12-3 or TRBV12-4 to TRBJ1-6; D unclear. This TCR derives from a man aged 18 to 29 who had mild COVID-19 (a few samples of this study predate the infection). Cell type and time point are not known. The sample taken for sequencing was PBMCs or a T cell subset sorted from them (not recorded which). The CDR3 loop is CASSFHRSPDPAPLHF. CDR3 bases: TGTGCCAGCAGTTTCCACAGAAGCCCCGACCCCGCACCCCTCCACTTT.